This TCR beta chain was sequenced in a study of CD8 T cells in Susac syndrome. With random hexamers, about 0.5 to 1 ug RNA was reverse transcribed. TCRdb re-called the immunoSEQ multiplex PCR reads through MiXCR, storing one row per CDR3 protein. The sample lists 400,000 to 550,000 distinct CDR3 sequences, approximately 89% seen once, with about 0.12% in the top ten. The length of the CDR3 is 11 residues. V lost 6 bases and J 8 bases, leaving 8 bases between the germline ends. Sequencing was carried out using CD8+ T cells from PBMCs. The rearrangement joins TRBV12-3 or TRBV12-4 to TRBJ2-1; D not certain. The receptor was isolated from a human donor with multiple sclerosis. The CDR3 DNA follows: TGTGCCAGCAGAATGGCCTATGAGCAGTTCTTC. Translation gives CASRMAYEQFF.